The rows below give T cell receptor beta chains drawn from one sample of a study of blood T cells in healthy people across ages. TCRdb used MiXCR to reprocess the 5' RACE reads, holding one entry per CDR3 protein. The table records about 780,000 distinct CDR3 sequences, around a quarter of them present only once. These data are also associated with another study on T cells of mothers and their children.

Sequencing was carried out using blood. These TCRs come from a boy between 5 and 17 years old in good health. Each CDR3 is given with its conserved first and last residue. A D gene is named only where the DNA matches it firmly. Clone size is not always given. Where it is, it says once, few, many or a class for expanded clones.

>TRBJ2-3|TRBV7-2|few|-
CASSPRTQSTDTQYF
TGTGCCAGCAGCCCCCGGACCCAGAGCACAGATACGCAGTATTTT
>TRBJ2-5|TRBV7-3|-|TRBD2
CASSRMGGFSSETQYF
TGTGCCAGCAGCCGCATGGGGGGGTTCTCTTCGGAGACCCAGTACTTC
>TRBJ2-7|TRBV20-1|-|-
CSARGLKGLYEQYF
TGCAGTGCTAGAGGCCTGAAGGGACTCTACGAGCAGTACTTC
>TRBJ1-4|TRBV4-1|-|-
CASSPFPGIGNEKLFF
TGCGCCAGCAGCCCTTTTCCGGGGATAGGTAATGAAAAACTGTTTTTT
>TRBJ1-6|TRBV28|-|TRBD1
CASSTGQFSYNSPLHF
TGTGCCAGCAGTACGGGACAGTTCTCCTATAATTCACCCCTCCACTTT
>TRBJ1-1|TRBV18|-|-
CASSPHGGHMNTEAFF
TGTGCCAGCTCACCACACGGGGGGCACATGAACACTGAAGCTTTCTTT
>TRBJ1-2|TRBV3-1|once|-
CASSLRSGTGYGYTF
TGTGCCAGCAGCCTCCGTTCCGGGACGGGCTATGGCTACACCTTC
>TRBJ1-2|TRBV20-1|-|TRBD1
CSARWDRGYGYTF
TGCAGTGCTAGATGGGACAGGGGATATGGCTACACCTTC
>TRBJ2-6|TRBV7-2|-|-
CASPPGGSGANVLTF
TGTGCCAGCCCTCCTGGGGGCTCTGGGGCCAACGTCCTGACTTTC
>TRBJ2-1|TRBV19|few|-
CASSIQARQTDEQFF
TGTGCCAGTAGTATTCAGGCCCGACAGACCGATGAGCAGTTCTTC
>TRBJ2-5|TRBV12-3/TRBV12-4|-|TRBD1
CASSPGQGSTWKTQYF
TGTGCCAGCAGTCCCGGACAGGGGTCTACCTGGAAGACCCAGTACTTC
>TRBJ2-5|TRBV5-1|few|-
CASSSAIAPYQETQYF
TGCGCCAGCAGCTCGGCGATAGCGCCGTACCAAGAGACCCAGTACTTC
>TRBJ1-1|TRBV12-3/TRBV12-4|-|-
CASTFKGAEAFF
TGTGCCAGCACCTTTAAGGGGGCTGAAGCTTTCTTT
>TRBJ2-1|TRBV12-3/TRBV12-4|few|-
CASSFNGPLEGNEQFF
TGTGCCAGCAGTTTTAATGGGCCACTCGAGGGCAATGAGCAGTTCTTC
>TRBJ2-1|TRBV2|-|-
CASREASPGTYNEQFF
TGTGCCAGCAGAGAGGCTAGCCCAGGAACCTACAATGAGCAGTTCTTC
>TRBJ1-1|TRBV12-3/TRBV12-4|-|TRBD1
CAIRTGGVTEAFF
TGTGCCATCCGTACAGGGGGGGTAACTGAAGCTTTCTTT
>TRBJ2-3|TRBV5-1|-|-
CASSAGLSTQYF
TGCGCCAGCAGCGCGGGACTTAGTACGCAGTATTTT
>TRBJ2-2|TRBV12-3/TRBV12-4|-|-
CATSGQNTVELFF
TGTGCCACCAGCGGGCAGAACACCGTGGAGCTGTTTTTT
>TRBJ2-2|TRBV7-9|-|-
CASSVKQGTTGELFF
TGTGCCAGCAGCGTAAAACAGGGAACCACCGGGGAGCTGTTTTTT
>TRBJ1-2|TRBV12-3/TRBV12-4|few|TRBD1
CASSPRGLHNGYTF
TGTGCCAGCAGTCCCAGGGGGCTTCACAATGGCTACACCTTC
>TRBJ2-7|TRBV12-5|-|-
CASGFNYEQYF
TGTGCTAGTGGTTTTAACTACGAGCAGTACTTC
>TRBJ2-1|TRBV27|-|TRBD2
CASSLLTSGGSYNVQFF
TGTGCCAGCAGTTTATTAACTAGCGGGGGTTCCTACAATGTGCAGTTCTTC
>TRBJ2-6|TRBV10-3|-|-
CAISERDSGANVLTF
TGTGCCATCAGTGAGAGGGACTCTGGGGCCAACGTCCTGACTTTC
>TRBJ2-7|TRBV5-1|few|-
CASSLEGTSNYEQYF
TGCGCCAGCAGCTTGGAGGGGACCTCCAACTACGAGCAGTACTTC
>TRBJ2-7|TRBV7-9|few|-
CASSFIGEQYF
TGTGCCAGCAGCTTTATAGGAGAGCAGTACTTC
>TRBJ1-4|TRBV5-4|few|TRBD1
CASSLRTGDEKLFF
TGTGCCAGCAGCTTGAGGACAGGAGATGAAAAACTGTTTTTT
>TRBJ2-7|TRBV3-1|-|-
CASSQDLYEQYF
TGTGCCAGCAGCCAAGATCTCTACGAGCAGTACTTC
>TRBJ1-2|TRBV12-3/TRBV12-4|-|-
CASSPSGLYGYTF
TGTGCCAGCAGCCCATCGGGCCTCTATGGCTACACCTTC
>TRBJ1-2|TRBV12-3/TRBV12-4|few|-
CASSFTGALYGYTF
TGTGCCAGCAGTTTTACGGGGGCCCTCTATGGCTACACCTTC
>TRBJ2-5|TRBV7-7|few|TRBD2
CASSPGGLAGVETQYF
TGTGCTAGCAGCCCCGGAGGGTTAGCGGGGGTTGAGACCCAGTACTTC
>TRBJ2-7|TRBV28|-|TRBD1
CASSSLEGQGAYEQYF
TGTGCCAGCAGCTCCCTAGAGGGACAGGGAGCGTACGAGCAGTACTTC
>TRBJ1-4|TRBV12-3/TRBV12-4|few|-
CASGRIFNEKLLF
TGTGCCAGCGGGCGGATCTTTAATGAAAAACTGCTTTTT
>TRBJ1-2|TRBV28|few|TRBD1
CASSLGQGFGCTF
TGTGCCAGCAGTTTGGGACAGGGGTTTGGCTGCACCTTC
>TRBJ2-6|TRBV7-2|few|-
CASSHGQPISGANVLTF
TGTGCCAGCAGCCATGGACAGCCTATTTCTGGGGCCAACGTCCTGACTTTC
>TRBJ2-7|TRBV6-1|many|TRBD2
CASRLAGSSYEQYF
TGTGCCAGCAGACTAGCGGGGAGCTCCTACGAGCAGTACTTC
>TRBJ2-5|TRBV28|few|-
CANSPGGSQETQYF
TGTGCCAATTCCCCCGGGGGCTCCCAAGAGACCCAGTACTTC
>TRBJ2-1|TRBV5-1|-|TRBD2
CASSIRVAGGGQFF
TGCGCCAGCAGCATCCGAGTAGCGGGGGGTGGGCAGTTCTTC
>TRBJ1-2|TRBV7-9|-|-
CAADRYTF
TGTGCCGCGGACCGCTACACCTTC
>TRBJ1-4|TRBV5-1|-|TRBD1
CASSFVQGNEKLFF
TGCGCCAGCAGCTTTGTACAGGGGAATGAAAAACTGTTTTTT
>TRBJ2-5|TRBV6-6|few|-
CASSYPWETEETQYF
TGTGCCAGCAGTTACCCCTGGGAAACCGAGGAGACCCAGTACTTC
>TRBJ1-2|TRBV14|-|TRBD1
CASSYDRELYGYTF
TGTGCCAGCAGCTACGACAGGGAACTCTATGGCTACACCTTC
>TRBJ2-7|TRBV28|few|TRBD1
CASSQPLVGQDSYEQYF
TGCGCCAGCAGCCAGCCCCTTGTAGGACAGGACTCCTACGAGCAGTACTTC
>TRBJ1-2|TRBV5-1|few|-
CASSLDVPSLGYTF
TGCGCCAGCAGCTTGGATGTCCCCAGTTTAGGCTACACCTTC
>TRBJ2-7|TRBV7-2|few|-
CASSPSRREGEQYF
TGTGCCAGCAGCCCTAGTAGAAGGGAAGGCGAGCAGTACTTC
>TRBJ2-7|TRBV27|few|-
CASGLNEQYF
TGTGCCAGCGGCCTGAACGAGCAGTACTTC
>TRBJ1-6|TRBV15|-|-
CATSRGDMRDNSPLHF
TGTGCCACCAGCAGAGGCGACATGAGGGATAATTCACCCCTCCACTTT
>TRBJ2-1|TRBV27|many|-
CASTPGKAYNEQFF
TGTGCCAGCACCCCGGGAAAGGCCTACAATGAGCAGTTCTTC
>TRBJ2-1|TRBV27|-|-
CASMGSYNEQFF
TGTGCCAGCATGGGGTCCTACAATGAGCAGTTCTTC
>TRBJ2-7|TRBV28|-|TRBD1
CASSLSSFGTDSYEQYF
TGTGCCAGCAGTTTGAGTTCATTCGGGACAGACTCCTACGAGCAGTACTTC
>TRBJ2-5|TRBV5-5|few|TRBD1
CASSFGPGQIQETQYF
TGTGCCAGCAGTTTTGGTCCGGGACAGATCCAAGAGACCCAGTACTTC
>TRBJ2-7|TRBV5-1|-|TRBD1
CASSHEGQGAREQYF
TGCGCCAGCAGCCACGAGGGACAGGGGGCTAGGGAGCAGTACTTC
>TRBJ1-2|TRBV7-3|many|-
CASSLTGTENYGYTF
TGTGCCAGCAGCTTAACCGGGACGGAAAACTATGGCTACACCTTC
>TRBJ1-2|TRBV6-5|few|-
CASSPGTEYYGYTF
TGTGCCAGCAGTCCTGGGACTGAATACTATGGCTACACCTTC